Listed below are T cell receptor beta chains from one sample, sequenced in a study of blood T cells in healthy people across ages. Each CDR3 protein is one row after TCRdb ran MiXCR on the 5' RACE reads. The sample carries about 1,400,000 distinct CDR3 sequences, approximately 59% recorded once. Sample: blood. The receptor source for this set is a man between 18 and 35 years old in good health. Each CDR3 is given with its conserved first and last residue.

v_call	j_call	cdr3_aa
TRBV12-3/TRBV12-4	TRBJ1-2	CASSLEVTNYGYTF
TRBV25-1	TRBJ2-3	CASQKTGLTDTQYF
TRBV4-3	TRBJ2-1	CASSQVGGGNEQFF
TRBV7-9	TRBJ2-1	CASSLRSGDYNEQFF
TRBV7-9	TRBJ1-2	CASSSPELDGTNYGYTF
TRBV5-1	NA	CASSFGTSGTLYEQYF
TRBV20-1	TRBJ2-1	CSATNLGLIYNEQFF
TRBV28	TRBJ2-6	CASSKPGGSGANVLTF
TRBV6-1	TRBJ1-5	CASSEAEGVGNQPQHF
TRBV12-3/TRBV12-4	TRBJ1-2	CASSLEGGTVAGYTF
TRBV2	TRBJ2-6	CASPKGASSGANVLTF
TRBV28	TRBJ1-4	CASSSRGLQGEKLFF
TRBV2	TRBJ1-1	CASRTDQLASMNTEAFF
TRBV20-1	TRBJ2-5	CSARDPSGGLDEQYF
TRBV6-1	TRBJ2-3	CASSDLAGGEDTQYF
TRBV29-1	NA	CSVVDGFEQYF
TRBV6-2/TRBV6-3	TRBJ1-5	CASSHALVTEPQHF
TRBV20-1	TRBJ2-1	CSATGLAGGSGEQFF
TRBV28	TRBJ2-3	CAIGLAQLDTQYF
TRBV6-6	TRBJ1-5	CASTSEGPPYSNQPQHF
TRBV4-1	TRBJ2-5	CASSQGDLQETQYF
TRBV4-1	TRBJ1-5	CASSPHKITTQEGYQPQHF
TRBV5-1	TRBJ2-1	CASRSDSPYNEQFF
TRBV25-1	TRBJ2-7	CASSARDRSYEQYF
TRBV5-1	TRBJ2-3	CASSHNEGGTTDTQYF
TRBV29-1	TRBJ2-2	CSVATDRGGELFF
TRBV6-5	TRBJ2-3	CASSFGQGGRTDTQYF
TRBV7-2	TRBJ2-3	CASNRRLDTQYF
TRBV20-1	TRBJ2-1	CSARAGGIYNEQFF
TRBV3-1	TRBJ1-2	CASSQEDRSDFYGYTF
TRBV20-1	TRBJ1-4	CSATPTARGEKLFF
TRBV4-3	TRBJ1-4	CASSQDHSDEKLFF
TRBV3-1	NA	CASSQNGLGETQYF
TRBV6-5	TRBJ2-7	CASSVGRQGAYEQYF
TRBV20-1	TRBJ2-1	CSARGFLADGFSYNEQFF
TRBV10-3	TRBJ2-2	CAIKGDPNTGELFF
TRBV6-1	TRBJ1-5	CASSESGQGNQPQHF
TRBV24-1	TRBJ1-1	CATSDGKGGRSNTEAFF
TRBV12-3/TRBV12-4	TRBJ1-4	CASSALISGTGEGDEKLFF
TRBV27	TRBJ2-1	CASSPLTSGTFPPSEQFF
TRBV7-2	TRBJ2-3	CAIPSRFRTDTQYF
TRBV5-1	TRBJ1-2	CASSLWQGKGGYTF
TRBV4-1	NA	CASSRPGTSGGNPYEQYF
TRBV4-1	NA	CASSQASSRDEQYF
TRBV6-1	TRBJ2-7	CASSDLPGPYEQYF
TRBV12-3/TRBV12-4	TRBJ1-2	CASSNNREFSHGYTF
TRBV9	TRBJ2-3	CASSVGYGRASTDTQYF
TRBV29-1	TRBJ2-5	CSGRGGRGRETQYF
TRBV10-3	TRBJ2-3	CAIAVTQSTDTQYF
TRBV2	NA	CASRVTGLSSEQYF
TRBV27	TRBJ2-7	CARKTPSDRYEQYF
TRBV2	TRBJ2-7	CASSNDGYEQYF
TRBV7-9	TRBJ1-1	CASSLGRESTEAFF